This is a list of T cell receptor beta chains from one sample in a study of T-cell memory formation after mild COVID-19. MiXCR was run by TCRdb on the 5' RACE reads, yielding one entry per CDR3 protein. The table has 360,000 or so distinct CDR3 sequences, 28% seen once. Sequencing was carried out using PBMCs or a T cell subset sorted from them (not recorded which). These receptors were collected from an adult woman who had mild COVID-19 (a few samples of this study predate the infection). Cell type and time point are not known. CDR3s include the opening cysteine and the closing phenylalanine or tryptophan. D genes are given only for firm matches. The listing skips clone size in some rows; elsewhere it reads once, few, many or a size class.

-	14	TRBJ2-1	TRBV4-1	few	TGCGCCAGCAGCCAAGACGTTGGAAGATATGAGCAGTTCTTC	CASSQDVGRYEQFF
TRBD2	15	TRBJ2-1	TRBV12-3/TRBV12-4	few	TGTGCCAGCAGTCCCTCCGGGACTAGTTACAATGAGCAGTTCTTC	CASSPSGTSYNEQFF
-	14	TRBJ1-1	TRBV4-1	few	TGCGCCAGCAGCCCCTCCCCCTCGAACACTGAAGCTTTCTTT	CASSPSPSNTEAFF
TRBD1	13	TRBJ2-7	TRBV6-2/TRBV6-3	-	TGTGCCAGCAGAAGGACAGGGAAGTACGAGCAGTACTTC	CASRRTGKYEQYF
TRBD2	15	TRBJ2-7	TRBV28	-	TGTGCCAGCAGTTCGGGACTAGCGTACCCCTACGAGCAGTACTTC	CASSSGLAYPYEQYF
TRBD2	15	TRBJ2-7	TRBV9	-	TGTGCCAGCAGCGTAGGGCTAGCGGGGGGACGCGAGCAGTACTTC	CASSVGLAGGREQYF
TRBD1	12	TRBJ2-5	TRBV29-1	few	TGCAGCGCTCTGGGACAGGTGGAGACCCAGTACTTC	CSALGQVETQYF
TRBD2	15	TRBJ2-1	TRBV24-1	few	TGTGCCACCAGTTACGGGAGCGGGACCTACAATGAGCAGTTCTTC	CATSYGSGTYNEQFF
TRBD2	13	TRBJ2-2	TRBV6-6	few	TGTGCCAGCAGTGGACTAGTTGCCGGGGAGCTGTTTTTT	CASSGLVAGELFF
-	13	TRBJ2-2	TRBV20-1	-	TGCAGTGCTAGCGGGAGTACCGCCGGGGAGCTGTTTTTT	CSASGSTAGELFF
TRBD2	17	TRBJ2-1	TRBV6-2/TRBV6-3	-	TGTGCCAGCAGTAGGCGACTAGCGGGAAGGTCCTACAATGAGCAGTTCTTC	CASSRRLAGRSYNEQFF
TRBD1	14	TRBJ2-7	TRBV12-5	-	TGTGCTAGTGGTTTAAGGGACAGGGTCTGCGAGCAGTACTTC	CASGLRDRVCEQYF
-	15	TRBJ2-3	TRBV3-1	-	TGTGCCAGCAGCCAAGATGACAGTGGCACAGATACGCAGTATTTT	CASSQDDSGTDTQYF
-	12	TRBJ1-6	TRBV7-2	-	TGTGCCAGCAGCCCGGAGGTTCCACCCCTCCACTTT	CASSPEVPPLHF
-	16	TRBJ2-1	TRBV7-6	-	TGTGCCAGCAGCTTAGATCCGGGAAGACAGGAGGCTGAGCAGTTCTTC	CASSLDPGRQEAEQFF
-	14	TRBJ2-2	TRBV19	few	TGTGCCAGTAGTAACGATAGGGTTACCGGGGAGCTGTTTTTT	CASSNDRVTGELFF
-	14	TRBJ1-5	TRBV6-2/TRBV6-3	few	TGTGCCAGCAGTTACAGGGGCGGCAATCAGCCCCAGCATTTT	CASSYRGGNQPQHF
-	14	TRBJ1-2	TRBV6-5	-	TGTGCCAGCAGTTACGAGGGACGGCCATATGGCTACACCTTC	CASSYEGRPYGYTF
-	15	TRBJ1-2	TRBV29-1	few	TGCAGCGTTGAAGATTCGGAGACAGAAGGCTATGGCTACACCTTC	CSVEDSETEGYGYTF
TRBD2	14	TRBJ2-7	TRBV12-3/TRBV12-4	-	TGTGCCAGCAGTTTTTCTAGCGGGAGCCACGAGCAGTACTTC	CASSFSSGSHEQYF
TRBD1	13	TRBJ1-5	TRBV28	-	TGTGCCAGCAGTACAGGGGTCGACCAGCCCCAGCATTTT	CASSTGVDQPQHF
-	13	TRBJ1-3	TRBV4-3	few	TGCGCCAGCAGCCAAGACATGAGAAACACCATATATTTT	CASSQDMRNTIYF